This section outlines one TCR beta chain sequence together with its context. What it binds is not known. The data are from a study of blood T cells in healthy people across ages. Regarding the study as a whole: Compared with aged donors, long-lived donors showed fewer expanded clones, suggesting selection. TCR beta diversity per million T cells fell roughly linearly with age.

Isolating PBMCs gave at least 6.5 million of these cells per sample. A second PCR of 7 to 11 cycles used a sample-barcoded 5' primer and a J-beta primer mix. From the 5' RACE reads, TCRdb called clonotypes with MiXCR, one entry per CDR3 protein. This table has roughly 700,000 distinct CDR3 sequences, about 52% appearing once. Source material: blood. The receptor was isolated from a woman in her sixties in good health.

CDR3 in amino acids: CSVADSGEQYF. DNA for the CDR3: TGCAGCGTTGCCGACAGTGGTGAGCAGTACTTC. The chain is built from TRBV29-1 and TRBJ2-7; the D gene is possibly TRBD1 (5 bases). This CDR3 has 11 residues. Trimming shortened V by 4 bases and J by 7 bases, and 11 bases separated the two germline ends. The V gene's germline CDR1 is SQVTM and CDR2 ANQGSEA.